This T cell receptor beta chain was retrieved from a study of blood T cell repertoires in COVID-19. The CDR3 runs 12 residues. Germline V CDR1 and CDR2: LNHDA, SQIVND (reference sequence). The method was immunoSEQ multiplex PCR; TCRdb's version includes in-frame clones alone and lacks a portion of them. The sample includes about 110,000 clones, over 75% of them seen just once. Sequencing was done on a sample of peripheral blood. The receptor was isolated from a woman in her fifties or sixties with acute or convalescent COVID-19. The genes are TRBV19 and TRBJ1-5; TRBD1 is a possible D gene (6 bases). The CDR3 bases are TGTGTCGTAGGGGGGGGCAATCAGCCCCAGCATTTT. Amino acid sequence: CVVGGGNQPQHF.